This T cell receptor beta chain was sequenced in a study of T cells in Graves' hyperthyroidism and ophthalmopathy. Broader study findings: Most thyroid clonotypes that were expanded above 0.001 also turned up in blood.

Losses at the gene ends were 1 base for V and 6 bases for J; bases not matched to a gene: 9. The CDR3 length is 16 residues. Germline-derived CDR1 and CDR2 are SNHLY and FYNNEI. Comment on this clonotype: What it binds is not known.

Template material for amplifying TCR beta CDR3 regions consisted of RNA transcripts. An initial round of RT-PCR targeting the TCR CDR3 relied on the HTBI primer set. TCRdb used MiXCR to reprocess the multiplex PCR reads, holding one entry per CDR3 protein. Of about 610,000 distinct CDR3 sequences in the sample, around 45% were seen once. The sequencing input was peripheral blood or thyroid tissue (not recorded which). This clonotype was sampled from a woman between 18 and 30 years old with Graves' hyperthyroidism. The chain links TRBV2 to TRBJ1-5, with 7 bases lining up with TRBD1. The CDR3 is CASSEVGRQGSQPQHF. The CDR3 DNA reads TGTGCCAGCAGTGAAGTGGGGCGACAGGGTTCTCAGCCCCAGCATTTT. The whole variable domain, filled in from reference TRBV2 and TRBJ1-5, reads EPEVTQTPSHQVTQMGQEVILRCVPISNHLYFYWYRQILGQKVEFLVSFYNNEISEKSEIFDDQFSVERPDGSNFTLKIRSTKLEDSAMYFCASSEVGRQGSQPQHFGDGTRLSIL.